Listed below are T cell receptor beta chains from one sample, sequenced in a study of cytomegalovirus exposure and HLA in healthy donors. Method: immunoSEQ multiplex PCR; TCRdb's copy keeps in-frame clones and lacks some. The sample has about 59,000 clones; roughly 80% are singletons. Sequences were obtained from PBMCs. The receptors here all came from a woman in her thirties or forties in good health and CMV-seronegative. Each CDR3 is given with its conserved first and last residue. Fields, in order: J gene, clone size, D gene, V gene, CDR3 protein, CDR3 DNA. A D gene is named only where the DNA matches it firmly. Clone sizes are given selectively: once, few, many, or a class where the clone is expanded.

>TRBJ2-1|.|TRBD2|TRBV2
CASNLAGIGFF
TGTGCCAGCAACCTAGCGGGAATAGGGTTCTTC
>TRBJ2-7|.|.|TRBV19
CASSILRESEQYF
TGTGCCAGTAGTATACTCCGGGAGTCCGAGCAGTACTTC
>TRBJ1-2|.|TRBD1|TRBV6-5
CATRTGYGYTF
TGTGCCACCCGGACAGGCTATGGCTACACCTTC
>TRBJ2-1|.|TRBD2|TRBV7-2
CASSLAGLAGGDSYNEQFF
TGTGCCAGCAGCTTAGCGGGGCTAGCGGGAGGGGACTCCTACAATGAGCAGTTCTTC
>TRBJ2-1|.|TRBD2|TRBV5-1
CASSLGLADEQFF
TGCGCCAGCAGCCTGGGACTAGCTGATGAGCAGTTCTTC
>TRBJ1-1|.|.|TRBV19
CASSRTGLSTEAFF
TGTGCCAGTAGTCGCACAGGTTTGAGCACTGAAGCTTTCTTT
>TRBJ2-7|.|TRBD1|TRBV28
CASSPPPGQGAHEQYF
TGTGCCAGCAGTCCCCCCCCCGGACAGGGGGCCCACGAGCAGTACTTC
>TRBJ2-7|few|TRBD2|TRBV6-6
CASRGREVRYEQYF
TGTGCCAGCAGGGGGCGGGAGGTTCGATACGAGCAGTACTTC
>TRBJ2-7|.|TRBD2|TRBV6-5
CASSYTGTSGYEQYF
TGTGCCAGCAGTTACACCGGGACTAGCGGCTACGAGCAGTACTTC
>TRBJ1-5|.|.|TRBV28
CASSSGGTNQPQHF
TGTGCCAGCAGTTCCGGGGGGACTAATCAGCCCCAGCATTTT
>TRBJ1-1|.|TRBD1|TRBV9
CASSAPSQGGNEAFF
TGTGCCAGCAGCGCCCCATCACAGGGGGGGAATGAAGCTTTCTTT
>TRBJ2-1|.|TRBD1|TRBV9
CASSRDRGHYNEQFF
TGTGCCAGCAGCCGAGACAGGGGGCATTACAATGAGCAGTTCTTC
>TRBJ2-7|.|TRBD2|TRBV10-3
CAISVGLGAYEQYF
TGTGCCATCAGTGTGGGACTAGGGGCCTACGAGCAGTACTTC
>TRBJ2-1|.|TRBD2|TRBV23-1
CASSSLADYNEQFF
TGCGCCAGCAGCTCACTAGCGGACTACAATGAGCAGTTCTTC
>TRBJ1-5|.|.|TRBV2
CASREYSGSQPQHF
TGTGCCAGCAGGGAATACTCAGGGTCCCAGCCCCAGCATTTT
>TRBJ2-1|.|.|TRBV9
CASSVRLDDRSDNEQFF
TGTGCCAGCAGCGTACGCCTGGATGACAGGTCGGACAATGAGCAGTTCTTC
>TRBJ2-6|.|TRBD2|TRBV19
CATSLRLAGSASGANVLTF
TGTGCCACTAGCCTCAGACTAGCGGGTTCCGCCTCTGGGGCCAACGTCCTGACTTTC
>TRBJ2-5|.|TRBD2|TRBV2
CASSGLAGGGETQYF
TGTGCCAGCAGTGGACTAGCGGGAGGGGGCGAGACCCAGTACTTC
>TRBJ2-4|.|TRBD1|TRBV11-1
CASSATGEVKNIQYF
TGTGCCAGCAGCGCGACAGGGGAGGTCAAAAACATTCAGTACTTC
>TRBJ2-1|.|TRBD2|TRBV28
CASSLAASSGRGEQFF
TGTGCCAGCAGTTTAGCGGCGTCTAGCGGGAGAGGTGAGCAGTTCTTC
>TRBJ2-1|once|.|TRBV28
CASGWRDPYNEQFF
TGTGCCAGCGGGTGGCGGGACCCGTACAATGAGCAGTTCTTC
>TRBJ1-1|.|.|TRBV27
CASKHPNTEAFF
TGTGCCAGCAAACATCCGAACACTGAAGCTTTCTTT
>TRBJ1-2|.|TRBD1|TRBV6-1
CASSEGQGSGYTF
TGTGCCAGCAGTGAGGGACAGGGGTCTGGCTACACCTTC
>TRBJ1-5|.|.|TRBV5-8
CASSLTGPNQPQHF
TGTGCCAGCAGCTTGACAGGGCCCAATCAGCCCCAGCATTTT
>TRBJ2-5|.|TRBD1|TRBV19
CASSVGQGPKWTQYF
TGTGCCAGTAGTGTAGGACAGGGACCAAAATGGACCCAGTACTTC
>TRBJ1-5|.|.|TRBV29-1
CSVRREAGQPQHF
TGCAGCGTTCGCAGGGAGGCGGGTCAGCCCCAGCATTTT
>TRBJ2-7|once|.|TRBV27
CASSLGGIAYEQYF
TGTGCCAGCAGTTTGGGCGGGATTGCCTACGAGCAGTACTTC
>TRBJ2-1|once|TRBD1|TRBV7-6
CASSLEATGGLDEQFF
TGTGCCAGCAGCTTAGAGGCGACAGGGGGGCTGGATGAGCAGTTCTTC
>TRBJ2-7|once|TRBD1|TRBV29-1
CSVRQGYYEQYF
TGCAGCGTTCGACAGGGATACTACGAGCAGTACTTC
>TRBJ2-7|.|.|TRBV6-5
CASSYSRTVLYEQYF
TGTGCCAGCAGTTACTCCCGGACAGTCCTTTACGAGCAGTACTTC
>TRBJ2-7|once|TRBD2|TRBV27
CASSLSGGYYEQYF
TGTGCCAGCTCTCTCTCGGGGGGATACTACGAGCAGTACTTC
>TRBJ2-7|.|TRBD1|TRBV7-9
CASSSGQGTYEQYF
TGTGCCAGCAGCTCGGGACAGGGGACCTACGAGCAGTACTTC
>TRBJ1-2|.|.|TRBV6-5
CASSYSGGSKGYTF
TGTGCCAGCAGTTACTCCGGGGGATCCAAGGGCTACACCTTC
>TRBJ2-2|.|TRBD2|TRBV9
CASSVWGGFANTGELFF
TGTGCCAGCAGCGTATGGGGGGGATTCGCGAACACCGGGGAGCTGTTTTTT
>TRBJ1-4|.|TRBD1|TRBV2
CASRWTGGSTATNEKLFF
TGTGCCAGCAGGTGGACAGGGGGCTCAACTGCAACTAATGAAAAACTGTTTTTT
>TRBJ2-7|few|TRBD1|TRBV27
CASSFQGQGLHEQYF
TGTGCCAGCAGTTTTCAAGGACAGGGGCTGCACGAGCAGTACTTC
>TRBJ2-1|.|.|TRBV27
CASSLSSARYNEQFF
TGTGCCAGCAGTTTATCCTCCGCGAGGTACAATGAGCAGTTCTTC
>TRBJ2-7|.|TRBD2|TRBV13
CASSLEVLAGECSGGACEQYF
TGTGCCAGCAGCTTAGAGGTTCTGGCAGGGGAGTGTAGCGGGGGGGCCTGCGAGCAGTACTTC
>TRBJ1-2|few|.|TRBV7-6
CASSPTGGGLLYGYTF
TGTGCCAGCAGTCCCACCGGGGGGGGGCTGCTCTATGGCTACACCTTC
>TRBJ2-7|.|TRBD2|TRBV11-2
CASSYGLAGPSYEQYF
TGTGCCAGCAGCTACGGACTAGCGGGACCTTCCTACGAGCAGTACTTC
>TRBJ2-5|.|.|TRBV5-1
CASSFIGDEQETQYF
TGCGCCAGCAGCTTTATCGGAGACGAACAAGAGACCCAGTACTTC
>TRBJ1-1|.|.|TRBV19
CASSMMTAKNTEAFF
TGTGCCAGTAGTATGATGACAGCCAAGAACACTGAAGCTTTCTTT
>TRBJ1-4|.|TRBD1|TRBV7-2
CASSLRWDRNEKLFF
TGTGCCAGCAGCTTACGCTGGGACAGAAATGAAAAACTGTTTTTT
>TRBJ1-2|.|.|TRBV29-1
CSVVSTKNYGYTF
TGCAGCGTTGTTTCTACTAAGAACTATGGCTACACCTTC
>TRBJ1-3|few|TRBD1|TRBV7-9
CASSLVSGGAQISGNTIYF
TGTGCCAGCAGCTTAGTCTCAGGGGGTGCGCAAATCTCTGGAAACACCATATATTTT
>TRBJ1-5|.|TRBD1|TRBV19
CASKNRGYDQPQHF
TGTGCCAGTAAGAACAGGGGGTATGATCAGCCCCAGCATTTT
>TRBJ2-1|.|TRBD2|TRBV7-8
CASSLGGLAGNNEQFF
TGTGCCAGCAGCTTAGGCGGGCTAGCGGGGAACAATGAGCAGTTCTTC
>TRBJ2-3|.|.|TRBV6-5
CASSYSKGGGFF
TGTGCCAGCAGTTACTCGAAGGGGGGGGGTTTTTTT
>TRBJ1-1|.|.|TRBV2
CASSWGQMNTEAFF
TGTGCCAGCAGTTGGGGACAAATGAACACTGAAGCTTTCTTT
>TRBJ2-2|.|.|TRBV7-6
CASSSGWGQSTGELFF
TGTGCCAGCAGCTCCGGATGGGGGCAGAGCACCGGGGAGCTGTTTTTT
>TRBJ2-1|once|.|TRBV4-1
CASSQDFGGSYYNEQFF
TGCGCCAGCAGCCAAGATTTTGGTGGGAGCTACTACAATGAGCAGTTCTTC
>TRBJ2-1|.|TRBD2|TRBV9
CASSVVSGSIEQFF
TGTGCCAGCAGCGTAGTGAGCGGGAGTATTGAGCAGTTCTTC
>TRBJ2-1|few|.|TRBV18
CASSLGGVYNEQFF
TGTGCCAGCTCTCTCGGAGGTGTCTACAATGAGCAGTTCTTC
>TRBJ2-7|.|.|TRBV19
CATRSSYEQYF
TGTGCCACTAGGAGTAGCTACGAGCAGTACTTC
>TRBJ2-2|.|.|TRBV28
CASSLPRETSTFISGELFF
TGTGCCAGCAGTTTACCGAGGGAGACTAGTACCTTTATCAGCGGGGAGCTGTTTTTT
>TRBJ2-1|.|TRBD2|TRBV6-5
CASSYSRGLADIEQFF
TGTGCCAGCAGTTACTCGCGGGGACTAGCGGATATTGAGCAGTTCTTC
>TRBJ1-1|.|.|TRBV19
CASRFPAGPNTEAFF
TGTGCCAGTAGGTTTCCGGCAGGGCCCAACACTGAAGCTTTCTTT
>TRBJ1-1|few|.|TRBV7-9
CAIDWGGTSFF
TGTGCCATCGATTGGGGCGGCACCTCTTTCTTT
>TRBJ2-3|.|.|TRBV11-2
CASSLVGAGSDTQYF
TGTGCCAGCAGCTTAGTGGGGGCGGGCTCAGATACGCAGTATTTT